This T cell receptor (beta chain) is from a study of CD8+CD57+ T cells in acquired aplastic anemia listed by TCRdb under 2018. The study in broad terms: On average, sorted CD4+ and CD8+ cells yielded approximately 3 ug of extracted DNA, with a range of about 0.19 to 30 ug. Healthy donor samples averaged roughly 9.9 million reads for CD4+ and 11 million to 14 million for CD8+ cells.

Study-level results and caveats: No significant difference in CD8+ Simpson's diversity was found between patients and healthy controls (P=0.060). Over 25 CD8+ CDR3 sequences were found in both patients and controls but appeared to be highly expressed in patients and within the immunodominant clones of the patients.

TCR beta VDJ combination and CDR3 sequence profiling used genomic DNA as the template. An Illumina HiSeq 2000 was used for TCR repertoire sequencing. Under the source paper's analysis protocol: TRBV/TRBJ rearrangement plots, CDR3 size and DJ length profiles, and Simpson's diversity index were used to evaluate the repertoires. Whichever DNA sequence was most abundant in the deep sequencing data was defined as the immunodominant clone. CDR3 amino acid sequences were screened for sharing across subjects and were compared with published repertoires and the VDJdb database. The public reads were run again by TCRdb, first through fastp at Q25 and then through MiXCR, and only productive beta chains were kept. Records with the same CDR3 protein are collapsed into one entry carrying the most frequent genes and DNA. TCRdb, not the original authors, processed these V and J calls. For this sample there are 35,000 to 45,000 distinct CDR3 sequences; approximately 67% appear just once. About 22% of the sample belongs to the ten largest clones.

The CDR3 starts with the cysteine, ends with the phenylalanine, and has 15 residues. CDR3 DNA is the only sequence kept; it has 45 bases, read in frame from the first base. V is reduced by 4 bases and J by 1 base, leaving a spacing of 11 bases between them. Sequences LNHNV (CDR1) and YYDKDF (CDR2) are obtained from the germline V gene (reference sequence). The study deep-sequenced TCR repertoires of sorted CD4+ and CD8+ blood T cells from severe aplastic anemia patients and healthy subjects. Ficoll-Paque density gradient centrifugation was used to isolate peripheral blood mononuclear cells. Before DNA extraction, CD4+ and CD8+ T cells were sorted with FACS or magnetic beads. This clonotype came up a few times. What antigen it recognizes has not been identified. No base-level quality is on record; no much larger clone is a single base apart.

Sequenced input: sorted CD4+, CD8+, or CD8+CD57+ T cells (not recorded which) from PBMCs. Here the chain combines TRBV15 and TRBJ2-1, with TRBD2 as a weak D call on 6 bases. This TCR came from a human donor in good health, serving as a control. For the CDR3, the sequence is CATSTSATSYNEQFF. The bases are TGTGCCACCAGCACTAGCGCCACGTCCTACAATGAGCAGTTCTTC.